The T cell receptor (beta chain) under discussion was sequenced for a study of blood T cells in healthy people across ages. Per the germline V gene, CDR1 is SGHAT and CDR2 is FQDESV (reference sequence). This CDR3 has 17 amino acids. Trimming stripped 6 bases from V and 4 bases from J, with 23 bases between. Study findings and constraints: A strong correlation was found between TCR beta diversity and the percentage of naive T cells. When set beside aged donors, long-lived donors presented more naive CD4+ cells and higher diversity.

Using a J-beta primer mix together with a sample-barcoded 5' primer, a second PCR was run for roughly 6 to 11 cycles. In TCRdb, the 5' RACE reads were re-called with MiXCR into one record per CDR3 protein. The table has over 1,500,000 distinct CDR3 sequences, 35% to 50% seen once. Comment on this clonotype: Antigen specificity is unknown.

The sequenced material came from blood. This TCR derives from a human donor in good health. The V gene is TRBV11-1, the J gene TRBJ2-3; either TRBD1 or TRBD2 may supply D (5 bases each). CDR3 sequence: CASREDRGAMAADTQYF. The CDR3 coding sequence is TGTGCCAGCAGGGAGGATAGGGGCGCCATGGCGGCAGATACGCAGTATTTT. Based on the CDR3 plus reference TRBV11-1 and TRBJ2-3, the full variable domain is EAEVAQSPRYKITEKSQAVAFWCDPISGHATLYWYRQILGQGPELLVQFQDESVVDDSQLPKDRFSAERLKGVDSTLKIQPAELGDSAMYLCASREDRGAMAADTQYFGPGTRLTVL.